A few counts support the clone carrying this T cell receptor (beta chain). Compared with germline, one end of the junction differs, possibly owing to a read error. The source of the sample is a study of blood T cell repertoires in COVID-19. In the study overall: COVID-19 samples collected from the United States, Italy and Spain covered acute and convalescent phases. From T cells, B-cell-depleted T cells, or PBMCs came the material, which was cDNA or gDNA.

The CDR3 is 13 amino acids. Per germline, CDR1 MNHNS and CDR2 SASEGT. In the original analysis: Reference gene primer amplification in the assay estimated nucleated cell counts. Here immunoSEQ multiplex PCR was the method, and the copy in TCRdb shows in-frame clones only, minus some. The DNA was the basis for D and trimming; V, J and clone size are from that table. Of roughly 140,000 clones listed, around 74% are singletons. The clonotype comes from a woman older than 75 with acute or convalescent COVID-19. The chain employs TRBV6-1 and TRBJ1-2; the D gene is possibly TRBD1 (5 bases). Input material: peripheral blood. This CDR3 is CASREGARYGYTF. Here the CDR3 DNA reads TGTGCCAGCAGAGAAGGGGCACGCTATGGCTACACCTTC.